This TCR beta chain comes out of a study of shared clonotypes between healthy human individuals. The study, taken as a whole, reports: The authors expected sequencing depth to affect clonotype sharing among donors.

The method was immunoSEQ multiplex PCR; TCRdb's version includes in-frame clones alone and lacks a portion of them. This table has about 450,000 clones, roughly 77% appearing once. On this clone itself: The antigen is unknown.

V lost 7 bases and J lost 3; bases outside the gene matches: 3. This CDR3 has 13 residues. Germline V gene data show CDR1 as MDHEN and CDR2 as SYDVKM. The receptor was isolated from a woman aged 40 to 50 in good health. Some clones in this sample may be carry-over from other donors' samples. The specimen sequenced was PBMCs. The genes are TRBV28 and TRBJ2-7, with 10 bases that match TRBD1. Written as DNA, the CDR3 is TGTGCCAGCATCGGGACAGGGGTCTACGAGCAGTACTTC. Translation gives CASIGTGVYEQYF.